Listed below are T cell receptor beta chains from one sample, sequenced in a study of blood T cell repertoires in COVID-19. Sequencing used immunoSEQ multiplex PCR; TCRdb keeps in-frame clones, though not all of them. The sample holds approximately 58,000 clones, 90% seen once. The sequencing input was peripheral blood. The origin of the receptors is a woman older than 75 with active COVID-19. The CDR3 runs from the conserved cysteine through the conserved F or W. D genes are given only for firm matches. Clone sizes are given selectively: once, few, many, or a class where the clone is expanded.

size: .
D: .
J: TRBJ1-5
V: TRBV6-1
CDR3: CASSERVRAGQPQHF
DNA: TGTGCCAGCAGTGAAAGGGTCAGGGCCGGACAGCCCCAGCATTTT

size: .
D: TRBD2
J: TRBJ2-7
V: TRBV3-1/TRBV3-2
CDR3: CASSSSGTSYEQYF
DNA: TGTGCCAGCAGCTCTAGCGGTACCTCCTACGAGCAGTACTTC

size: .
D: TRBD1
J: TRBJ1-3
V: TRBV7-9
CDR3: CASSLNRGLGNTIYF
DNA: TGTGCCAGCAGCTTAAACAGGGGGCTCGGAAACACCATATATTTT

size: .
D: .
J: TRBJ1-3
V: TRBV4-1
CDR3: CASSQDPRGNTIYF
DNA: TGCGCCAGCAGCCAAGATCCCAGGGGAAACACCATATATTTT

size: .
D: TRBD1
J: TRBJ2-7
V: TRBV19
CDR3: CASSIEDPGQGGEQYF
DNA: TGTGCCAGTAGTATCGAGGACCCGGGACAGGGGGGCGAGCAGTACTTC

size: .
D: .
J: TRBJ2-2
V: TRBV5-1
CDR3: CASSLDISNTGELFF
DNA: TGCGCCAGCAGCTTGGATATTTCTAACACCGGGGAGCTGTTTTTT

size: .
D: TRBD2
J: TRBJ2-4
V: TRBV2
CDR3: CASGVLAEPLSKNIQYF
DNA: TGTGCCAGCGGGGTCCTAGCGGAACCCCTCTCCAAAAACATTCAGTACTTC

size: .
D: .
J: TRBJ2-7
V: TRBV10-3
CDR3: CAISDSSYEQYF
DNA: TGTGCCATCAGTGACAGCTCCTACGAGCAGTACTTC

size: .
D: .
J: TRBJ2-7
V: TRBV9
CDR3: CASSTDGIGINEQYF
DNA: TGTGCCAGCTCTACAGACGGGATTGGAATCAACGAGCAGTACTTC

size: .
D: .
J: TRBJ2-7
V: TRBV28
CDR3: CASSPPVGSSYEQYF
DNA: TGTGCCAGCAGTCCCCCCGTGGGCAGCTCCTACGAGCAGTACTTC

size: .
D: TRBD2
J: TRBJ2-3
V: TRBV5-1
CDR3: CASSLLSGSTDTQYF
DNA: TGCGCCAGCAGCTTGCTTAGCGGGAGCACAGATACGCAGTATTTT

size: .
D: .
J: TRBJ2-1
V: TRBV5-1
CDR3: CASSLVWGGEDEQFF
DNA: TGCGCCAGCAGCTTGGTGTGGGGGGGCGAGGATGAGCAGTTCTTC

size: .
D: .
J: TRBJ1-5
V: TRBV21-1
CDR3: CASSNHRDSRISSNQPQHF
DNA: TGTGCCAGCAGCAATCATCGAGACAGCAGAATTTCTAGCAATCAGCCCCAGCATTTT

size: .
D: .
J: TRBJ2-4
V: TRBV28
CDR3: CASRMRGRKNIQYF
DNA: TGTGCCAGCAGGATGCGGGGGCGCAAAAACATTCAGTACTTC

size: .
D: TRBD2
J: TRBJ2-3
V: TRBV19
CDR3: CASSPRVVREDTDTQYF
DNA: TGTGCCAGTAGTCCCCGAGTCGTACGGGAGGACACAGATACGCAGTATTTT

size: .
D: .
J: TRBJ2-5
V: TRBV25-1
CDR3: CASSFREGETQYF
DNA: TGTGCCAGCAGTTTCCGGGAAGGAGAGACCCAGTACTTC

size: .
D: .
J: TRBJ2-1
V: TRBV9
CDR3: CASSVAPDSPKEQFF
DNA: TGTGCCAGCAGCGTAGCCCCTGATAGCCCCAAGGAGCAGTTCTTC

size: few
D: TRBD1
J: TRBJ1-6
V: TRBV5-8
CDR3: CASSVGQGGSPLHF
DNA: TGTGCCAGCAGCGTTGGACAGGGTGGTTCACCCCTCCACTTT